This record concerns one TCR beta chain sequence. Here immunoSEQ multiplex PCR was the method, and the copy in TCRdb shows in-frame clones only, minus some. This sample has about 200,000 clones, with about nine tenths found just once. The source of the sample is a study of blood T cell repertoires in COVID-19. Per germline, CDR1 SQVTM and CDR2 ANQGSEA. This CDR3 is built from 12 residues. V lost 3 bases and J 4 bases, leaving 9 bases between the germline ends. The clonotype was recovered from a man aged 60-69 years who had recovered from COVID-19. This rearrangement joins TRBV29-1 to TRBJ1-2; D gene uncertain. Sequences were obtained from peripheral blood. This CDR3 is CSVDRRGYGYTF. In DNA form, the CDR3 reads TGCAGCGTTGATCGGAGAGGCTATGGCTACACCTTC.